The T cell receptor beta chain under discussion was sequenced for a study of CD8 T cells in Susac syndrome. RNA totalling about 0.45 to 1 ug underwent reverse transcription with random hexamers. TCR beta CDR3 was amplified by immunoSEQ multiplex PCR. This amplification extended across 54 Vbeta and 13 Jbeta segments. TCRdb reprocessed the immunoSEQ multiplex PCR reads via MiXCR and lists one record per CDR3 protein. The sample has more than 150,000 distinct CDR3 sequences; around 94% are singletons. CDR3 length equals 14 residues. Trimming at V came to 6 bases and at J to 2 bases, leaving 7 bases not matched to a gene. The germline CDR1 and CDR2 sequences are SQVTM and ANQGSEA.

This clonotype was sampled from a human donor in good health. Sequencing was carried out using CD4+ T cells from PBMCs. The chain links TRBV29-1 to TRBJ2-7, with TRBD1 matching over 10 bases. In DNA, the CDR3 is TGCAGCGTAGTATCCGGGACAGGGGCCTACGAGCAGTACTTC. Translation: CSVVSGTGAYEQYF.